The 16 T cell receptor beta chains presented below share a single source sample, sequenced in a study of T cell repertoires in cytomegalovirus infection. Using its own MiXCR run on the reads, TCRdb lists one record per CDR3 protein. The sample includes over 300,000 distinct CDR3 sequences, around a tenth of them seen just once. Input material: PBMCs. The receptors were gathered from a human donor in good health (CMV status not recorded). Some clones in this sample may be carry-over from other donors' samples.

This clonotype has ten or more counts. The chain combines TRBV10-3 with TRBJ2-3; no reliable D call. Germline loops: CDR1 ENHRY, CDR2 SYGVKD. The CDR3 is made up of 14 amino acids. The germline V and J ends were trimmed by 2 bases and 1 base, with 7 bases remaining between them. The CDR3 loop reads CAISEPPRTDTQYF. CDR3 DNA: TGTGCCATCAGTGAGCCCCCCCGCACAGATACGCAGTATTTT.

This clonotype was picked up many times. The V call is TRBV7-9, the J call TRBJ2-2; maybe TRBD1 (5 bases). CDR1 SEHNR and CDR2 FQNEAQ come from the germline V gene (reference sequence). This CDR3 has 15 amino acids. V was trimmed by 1 base and J by 4 bases, leaving 10 bases between them. In DNA, the CDR3 is TGTGCCAGCAGCTTAGGTGAACAGGTCACCGGGGAGCTGTTTTTT. Its translation: CASSLGEQVTGELFF.

The chain employs TRBV30 and TRBJ1-2; D remains ambiguous. V dropped 1 base and J dropped 4 bases, with 10 bases sitting between them. The CDR3 is 13 amino acids. Germline CDR1 GTSNPN, CDR2 SVGIG (reference sequence). The CDR3 is CAWSGALAYGYTF. The CDR3 nucleotides are TGTGCCTGGAGTGGGGCCCTCGCCTATGGCTACACCTTC.

This clonotype was counted ten times or more. The V call is TRBV6-2 or TRBV6-3, the J call TRBJ1-2, with D maybe TRBD1 (6 bases). CDR1 MNHEY and CDR2 SVGEGT come from the germline V gene. V was trimmed by 5 bases and J by 1 base, leaving 17 bases between them. CDR3 length: 16 residues. CDR3 in DNA: TGTGCCAGCAGTCCCCCTAGGGACACTTTTAACTATGGCTACACCTTC. It codes for CASSPPRDTFNYGYTF.

This clonotype has ten or more counts. The V and J genes are TRBV7-2 and TRBJ2-5; 9 nucleotides match TRBD1. V lost 3 bases, J lost 5 bases, and 4 bases stayed unmatched. Germline loops: CDR1 SGHTA, CDR2 FQGNSA. The CDR3 is 14 amino acids. The CDR3 coding sequence is TGTGCCAGCAGCTTCGATGGGACAGGGGAGACCCAGTACTTC. Translated: CASSFDGTGETQYF.

The chain is built from TRBV6-2 or TRBV6-3 and TRBJ2-7; 9 bases match TRBD1. The length of the CDR3 is 16 residues. CDR1 and CDR2 from the germline V gene are MNHEY and SVGEGT. Losses at the gene ends were 1 base for V and 6 bases for J; bases not matched to a gene: 10. CDR3 in DNA: TGTGCCAGCAGTTACTTATCCGGGACAGGGATGGGCGAGCAGTACTTC. It specifies CASSYLSGTGMGEQYF.

The sample holds many counts of this clonotype. The chain links TRBV20-1 to TRBJ2-5, with D perhaps matching TRBD2 (7 bases). V was shortened by 0 bases and J by 1 base, with 9 bases between the two germline ends. The CDR3 length is 14 residues. Germline assignment: CDR1 DFQATT and CDR2 SNEGSKA (reference sequence). The DNA for the CDR3 is TGCAGTGCTAGAGATGGGGGGGCCCAAGAGACCCAGTACTTC. It specifies CSARDGGAQETQYF.

This clonotype has at least ten counts. V is TRBV6-2 or TRBV6-3 and J is TRBJ2-3; 10 bases are shared with TRBD2. Trimming removed 7 bases from V and 3 bases from J; junction bases left unmatched: 16. Germline lookup yields CDR1 MNHEY and CDR2 SVGEGT. This CDR3 comprises 18 residues. The CDR3 loop reads CASTHTSGVRRGTDTQYF. In DNA, the CDR3 is TGTGCCAGCACCCACACTAGCGGGGTACGCCGTGGAACAGATACGCAGTATTTT.

The sample holds many counts of this clonotype. The chain is built from TRBV7-2 and TRBJ2-7; weak D call: TRBD2 (7 bases). Germline V lookup: CDR1 SGHTA, CDR2 FQGNSA. CDR3 size: 13 residues. With 5 bases removed from V and 7 bases from J, the gap between germline ends came to 15 bases. Here the CDR3 reads CASSRRGGGEQYF. As DNA, the CDR3 is TGTGCCAGCAGCCGAAGGGGGGGAGGGGAGCAGTACTTC.

This clonotype was observed at least ten times. The chain recombines TRBV6-2 or TRBV6-3 with TRBJ1-5, with TRBD1 as a possible D gene (6 bases). The CDR3 sequence is 17 residues long. From germline, CDR1 is MNHEY and CDR2 SVGEGT. V lost 10 bases to trimming and J lost 2 bases, with 24 bases between them. The CDR3 DNA reads as TGTGCCACCGCGACTCGGGGGGGGCTGGTCGGCAATCAGCCCCAGCATTTT. This codes for CATATRGGLVGNQPQHF.

The chain combines TRBV7-2 with TRBJ2-3; tentative D call: TRBD2 (5 bases). This CDR3 has 17 amino acids. V lost 1 base, J lost 2 bases, and 16 bases lay in between. CDR1 SGHTA and CDR2 FQGNSA come from the germline V gene. CDR3 bases: TGTGCCAGCAGCTTAGTGAGGGAAAGCGTAAACACAGATACGCAGTATTTT. It specifies CASSLVRESVNTDTQYF.

This clonotype was counted a few times. The V call is TRBV20-1, the J call TRBJ1-4; 8 bases match TRBD1. The CDR3 spans 15 residues. V was pared by 1 base and J by 8 bases, with 9 bases of the junction left unmatched. Germline CDR1 reads DFQATT; CDR2 reads SNEGSKA (reference sequence). This CDR3 reads CSARAQQGVREKLFF. In DNA, the CDR3 is TGCAGTGCTAGAGCCCAACAGGGGGTGCGAGAAAAACTGTTTTTT.

The chain combines TRBV12-3 or TRBV12-4 with TRBJ1-1; 10 nucleotides align to TRBD1. This CDR3 is built from 16 residues. Germline trimming cut 7 bases from V and 3 bases from J; bases unmatched to any gene: 11. The CDR3, as DNA: TGTGCCAGCACCCCTAGACAGGGGGCGACGCACACTGAAGCTTTCTTT. Translated: CASTPRQGATHTEAFF.

The genes are TRBV6-6 and TRBJ2-7, with D tentatively TRBD2 (5 bases). V gave up 1 base and J gave up 6 bases, with 10 bases separating them. This CDR3 comprises 13 residues. Looked up from germline, CDR1 is MNHNY and CDR2 is SVGAGI (reference sequence). As DNA, the CDR3 is TGTGCCAGCAGTTACTTACGGGGATCCGAGCAGTACTTC. It yields the protein CASSYLRGSEQYF.

This clonotype has more than one count but fewer than ten. The chain carries TRBV6-4 and TRBJ1-1; D is ambiguous. Germline CDR1 reads MRHNA; CDR2 reads SNTAGT. The V and J ends lost 6 bases and 1 base respectively, with 9 bases between them. The CDR3 loop spans 13 amino acids. Here the CDR3 reads CASRSGENTEAFF. The DNA of the CDR3 is TGTGCCAGCAGATCCGGGGAGAACACTGAAGCTTTCTTT.

This clonotype was picked up many times. The chain couples TRBV28 to TRBJ2-6; TRBD1 agrees at 7 bases. This CDR3 spans 15 amino acids. Germline trimming cut 5 bases from V and 7 bases from J; bases unmatched to any gene: 8. Germline values: CDR1 MDHEN, CDR2 SYDVKM. The CDR3 nucleotides are TGTGCCAGCAGTCCTCAGACAGGGTCTGCCAACGTCCTGACTTTC. Its translation is CASSPQTGSANVLTF.